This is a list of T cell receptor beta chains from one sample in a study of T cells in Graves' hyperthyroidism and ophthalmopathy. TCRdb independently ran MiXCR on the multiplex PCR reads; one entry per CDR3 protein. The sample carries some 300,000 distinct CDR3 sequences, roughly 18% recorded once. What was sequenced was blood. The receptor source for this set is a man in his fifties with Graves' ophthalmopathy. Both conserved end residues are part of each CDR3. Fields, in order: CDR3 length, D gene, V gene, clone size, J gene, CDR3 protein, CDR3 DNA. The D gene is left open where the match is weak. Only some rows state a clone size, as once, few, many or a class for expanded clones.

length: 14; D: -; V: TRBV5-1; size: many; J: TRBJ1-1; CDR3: CASSYQWGNTEAFF; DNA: TGCGCCAGCAGTTACCAATGGGGGAACACTGAAGCTTTCTTT
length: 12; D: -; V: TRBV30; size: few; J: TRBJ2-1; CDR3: CAWSPTGAEQFF; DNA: TGTGCCTGGAGTCCGACAGGAGCTGAGCAGTTCTTC
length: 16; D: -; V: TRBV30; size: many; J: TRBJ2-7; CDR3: CAWIPGGTASSYEQYF; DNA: TGTGCCTGGATTCCTGGGGGGACGGCCAGCTCCTACGAGCAGTACTTC
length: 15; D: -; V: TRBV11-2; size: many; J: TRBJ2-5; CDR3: CASSSSWGGQETQYF; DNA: TGTGCCAGCAGCTCCAGTTGGGGGGGGCAGGAGACCCAGTACTTC
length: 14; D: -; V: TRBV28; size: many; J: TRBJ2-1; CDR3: CASNPGISYNEQFF; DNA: TGTGCCAGCAACCCCGGCATCTCCTACAATGAGCAGTTCTTC
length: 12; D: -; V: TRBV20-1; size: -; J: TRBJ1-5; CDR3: CSARGTGQPQHF; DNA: TGCAGTGCTAGAGGGACGGGGCAGCCCCAGCATTTT
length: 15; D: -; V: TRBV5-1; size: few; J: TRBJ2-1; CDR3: CASSLDGLSYNEQFF; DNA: TGCGCCAGCAGCTTGGACGGACTGTCCTACAATGAGCAGTTCTTC
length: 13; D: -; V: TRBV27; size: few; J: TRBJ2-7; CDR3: CASSFKVRYEQYF; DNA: TGTGCCAGCAGTTTCAAGGTTCGTTACGAGCAGTACTTC
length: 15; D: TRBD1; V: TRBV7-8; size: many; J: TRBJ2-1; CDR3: CASSLNSPGGNEQFF; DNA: TGTGCCAGCAGCTTAAATTCCCCAGGGGGAAATGAGCAGTTCTTC
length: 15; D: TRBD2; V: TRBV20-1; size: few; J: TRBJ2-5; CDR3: CSASGTSVPAGTQYF; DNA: TGCAGTGCTTCCGGGACTAGCGTTCCGGCGGGGACCCAGTACTTC
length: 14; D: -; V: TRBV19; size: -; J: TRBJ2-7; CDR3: CASSIGLHAYEQYF; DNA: TGTGCCAGTAGTATAGGGCTCCATGCCTACGAGCAGTACTTC
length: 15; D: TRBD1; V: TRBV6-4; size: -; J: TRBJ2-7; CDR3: CASSAGQGSTYEQYF; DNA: TGTGCCAGCAGTGCGGGACAGGGGTCGACCTACGAGCAGTACTTC
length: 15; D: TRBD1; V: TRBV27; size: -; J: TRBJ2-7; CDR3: CASRRNRDRFYEQYF; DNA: TGTGCCAGCAGAAGGAACCGGGACAGGTTCTACGAGCAGTACTTC
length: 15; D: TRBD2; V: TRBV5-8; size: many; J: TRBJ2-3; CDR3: CASSFGTSGRDTQYF; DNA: TGTGCCAGCAGCTTCGGGACTAGCGGTAGGGATACGCAGTATTTT
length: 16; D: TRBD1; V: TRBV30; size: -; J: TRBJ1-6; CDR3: CAWSAGSGTDNSPLHF; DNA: TGTGCCTGGAGTGCAGGGTCCGGGACAGATAATTCACCCCTCCACTTT
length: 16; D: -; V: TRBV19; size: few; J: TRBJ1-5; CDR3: CASSLGPRGGNQPQHF; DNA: TGTGCCAGTAGTCTTGGGCCCCGAGGGGGCAATCAGCCCCAGCATTTT
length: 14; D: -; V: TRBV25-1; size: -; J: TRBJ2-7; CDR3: CASSEWRASGEQYF; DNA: TGTGCCAGCAGTGAGTGGAGGGCGTCGGGCGAGCAGTACTTC
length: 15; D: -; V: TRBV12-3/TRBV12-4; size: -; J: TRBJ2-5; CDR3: CASSLMGRARETQYF; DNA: TGTGCCAGCAGTTTAATGGGCAGGGCAAGAGAGACCCAGTACTTC
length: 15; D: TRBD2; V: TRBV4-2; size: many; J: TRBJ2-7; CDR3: CASSQDGTSPYEQYF; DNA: TGTGCCAGCAGCCAAGACGGGACTAGCCCCTACGAGCAGTACTTC
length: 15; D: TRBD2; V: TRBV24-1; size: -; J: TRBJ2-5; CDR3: CATSDPAGVGETQYF; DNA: TGTGCCACCAGTGACCCAGCGGGAGTAGGGGAGACCCAGTACTTC
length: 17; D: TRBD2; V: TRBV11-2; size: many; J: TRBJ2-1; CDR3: CASSPGLAGGPGNEQFF; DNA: TGTGCCAGCAGCCCGGGACTAGCGGGAGGGCCCGGCAATGAGCAGTTCTTC
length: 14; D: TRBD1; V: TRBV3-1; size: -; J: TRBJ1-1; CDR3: CASSFRQGSTEAFF; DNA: TGTGCCAGCAGCTTCCGACAGGGAAGCACTGAAGCTTTCTTT
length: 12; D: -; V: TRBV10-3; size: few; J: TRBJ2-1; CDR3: CAISYSNNEQFF; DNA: TGTGCCATCAGTTATTCCAACAATGAGCAGTTCTTC
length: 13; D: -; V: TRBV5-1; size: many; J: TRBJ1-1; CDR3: CASSLVGFTEAFF; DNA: TGCGCCAGCAGCTTGGTTGGGTTCACTGAAGCTTTCTTT
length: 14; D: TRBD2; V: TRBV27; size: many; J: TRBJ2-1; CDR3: CASRAGGRYNEQFF; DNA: TGTGCCAGCAGGGCGGGAGGCAGGTACAATGAGCAGTTCTTC
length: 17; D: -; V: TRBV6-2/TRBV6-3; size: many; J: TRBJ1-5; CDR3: CASSYSMDGDWTQPQHF; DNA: TGTGCCAGCAGTTACTCGATGGACGGAGACTGGACTCAGCCCCAGCATTTT
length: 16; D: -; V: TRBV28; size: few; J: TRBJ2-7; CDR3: CASSLYMRDGSYEQYF; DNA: TGTGCCAGCAGTTTATATATGCGGGACGGATCCTACGAGCAGTACTTC
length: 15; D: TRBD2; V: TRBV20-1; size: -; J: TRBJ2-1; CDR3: CSARDRQRGLNEQFF; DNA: TGCAGTGCTAGAGATAGGCAGCGGGGGTTGAATGAGCAGTTCTTC
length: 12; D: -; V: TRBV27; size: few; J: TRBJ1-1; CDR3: CASSGDTSRAFF; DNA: TGTGCCAGCAGCGGCGACACTTCTCGAGCTTTCTTT
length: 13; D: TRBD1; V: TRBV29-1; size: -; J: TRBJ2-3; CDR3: CSVRTGNADTQYF; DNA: TGCAGCGTCAGGACAGGGAACGCAGATACGCAGTATTTT
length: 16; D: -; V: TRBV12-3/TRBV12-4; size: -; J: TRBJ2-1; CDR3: CASSLFVGGRMNEQFF; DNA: TGTGCCAGCAGTTTATTTGTGGGGGGCCGGATGAATGAGCAGTTCTTC
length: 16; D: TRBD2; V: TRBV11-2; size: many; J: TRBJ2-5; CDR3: CASSLDVAGGQETQYF; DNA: TGTGCCAGCAGCTTAGACGTAGCGGGAGGTCAAGAGACCCAGTACTTC
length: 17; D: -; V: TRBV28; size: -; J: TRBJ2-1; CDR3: CASSLAVRSSSYNEQFF; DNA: TGTGCCAGCAGTTTGGCGGTGAGGTCTAGCTCCTACAATGAGCAGTTCTTC
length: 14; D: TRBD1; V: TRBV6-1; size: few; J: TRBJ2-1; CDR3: CASRTGRQGNEQFF; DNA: TGTGCCAGCAGAACAGGACGACAGGGCAATGAGCAGTTCTTC
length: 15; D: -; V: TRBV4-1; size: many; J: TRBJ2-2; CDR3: CASSQVMGDTGELFF; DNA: TGCGCCAGCAGCCAAGTAATGGGGGACACCGGGGAGCTGTTTTTT
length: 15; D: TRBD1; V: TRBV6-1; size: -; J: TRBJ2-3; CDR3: CASSPDRGRTDTQYF; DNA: TGTGCCAGCAGCCCGGACAGGGGGCGCACAGATACGCAGTATTTT
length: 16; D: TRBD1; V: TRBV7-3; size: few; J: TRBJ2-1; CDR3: CASSLLWTGVYNEQFF; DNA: TGTGCCAGCAGCTTACTCTGGACAGGGGTTTACAATGAGCAGTTCTTC
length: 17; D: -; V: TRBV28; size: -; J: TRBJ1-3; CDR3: CASSLPRGGSSGNTIYF; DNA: TGTGCCAGCAGTTTACCAAGGGGAGGGAGCTCTGGAAACACCATATATTTT
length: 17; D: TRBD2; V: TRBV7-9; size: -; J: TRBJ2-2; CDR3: CASSLARGTSNTGELFF; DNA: TGTGCCAGCAGCTTAGCGCGGGGGACCTCGAACACCGGGGAGCTGTTTTTT
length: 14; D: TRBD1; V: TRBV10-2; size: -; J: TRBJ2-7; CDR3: CASRYRQGLYEQYF; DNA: TGCGCCAGCAGGTATAGACAGGGCCTCTACGAGCAGTACTTC
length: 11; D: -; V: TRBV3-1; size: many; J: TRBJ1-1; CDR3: CASSYSTEAFF; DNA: TGTGCCAGCAGCTATTCGACTGAAGCTTTCTTT
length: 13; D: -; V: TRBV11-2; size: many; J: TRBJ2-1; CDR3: CASSSRFHNEQFF; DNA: TGTGCCAGCAGCTCCAGGTTTCACAATGAGCAGTTCTTC
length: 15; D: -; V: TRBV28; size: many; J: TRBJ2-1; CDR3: CASRLGLSSYNEQFF; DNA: TGTGCCAGCAGACTGGGACTCAGCTCCTACAATGAGCAGTTCTTC
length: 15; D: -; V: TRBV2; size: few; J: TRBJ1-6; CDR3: CASIQGGQRNSPLHF; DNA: TGTGCCAGCATCCAAGGTGGACAGAGAAATTCACCCCTCCACTTT
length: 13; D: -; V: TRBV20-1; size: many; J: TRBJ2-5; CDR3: CSARDLYWETQYF; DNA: TGCAGTGCTAGAGATCTTTATTGGGAGACCCAGTACTTC
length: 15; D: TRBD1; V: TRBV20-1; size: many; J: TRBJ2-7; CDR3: CSARAGQGSSYEQYF; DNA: TGCAGTGCTAGAGCGGGACAGGGATCCTCCTACGAGCAGTACTTC
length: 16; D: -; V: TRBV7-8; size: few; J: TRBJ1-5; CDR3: CASSFVGAELNQPQHF; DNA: TGTGCCAGCAGCTTTGTAGGGGCAGAGCTAAATCAGCCCCAGCATTTT
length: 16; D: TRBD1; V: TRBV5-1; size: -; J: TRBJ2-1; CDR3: CASSLFGQGLYNEQFF; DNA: TGCGCCAGCAGCCTATTCGGACAGGGGCTCTACAATGAGCAGTTCTTC
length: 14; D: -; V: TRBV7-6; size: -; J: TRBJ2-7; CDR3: CASSQRQENYEQYF; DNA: TGTGCCAGCAGCCAAAGACAGGAAAACTACGAGCAGTACTTC
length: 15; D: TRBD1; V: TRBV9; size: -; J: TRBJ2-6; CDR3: CASSERGQGANVLTF; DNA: TGTGCCAGCAGCGAACGGGGACAGGGGGCCAACGTCCTGACTTTC
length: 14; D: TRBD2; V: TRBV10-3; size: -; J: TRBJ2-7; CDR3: CAIRPGLAVEEQYF; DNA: TGTGCCATCAGGCCGGGACTAGCCGTTGAGGAGCAGTACTTC
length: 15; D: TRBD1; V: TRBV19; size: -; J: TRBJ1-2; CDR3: CASKYVGQVNYGYTF; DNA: TGTGCCAGTAAATACGTGGGACAGGTTAACTATGGCTACACCTTC
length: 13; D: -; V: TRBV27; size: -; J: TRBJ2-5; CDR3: CASSPLYQETQYF; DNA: TGTGCCAGCAGTCCCCTATACCAAGAGACCCAGTACTTC
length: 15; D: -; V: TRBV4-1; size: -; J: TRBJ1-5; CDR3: CASSQRYSLNQPQHF; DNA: TGCGCCAGCAGCCAACGGTACAGTCTAAATCAGCCCCAGCATTTT
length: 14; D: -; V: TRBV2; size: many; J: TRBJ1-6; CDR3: CASSEAGRNSPLHF; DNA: TGTGCCAGCAGTGAAGCAGGGCGAAATTCACCCCTCCACTTT
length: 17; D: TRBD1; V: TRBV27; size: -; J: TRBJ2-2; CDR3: CASSPYRTGGNTGELFF; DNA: TGTGCCAGCAGTCCCTACCGGACAGGGGGAAACACCGGGGAGCTGTTTTTT
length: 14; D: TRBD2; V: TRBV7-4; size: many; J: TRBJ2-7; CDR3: CASSYPGGNYEQYF; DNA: TGTGCCAGCAGTTACCCCGGGGGGAACTACGAGCAGTACTTC